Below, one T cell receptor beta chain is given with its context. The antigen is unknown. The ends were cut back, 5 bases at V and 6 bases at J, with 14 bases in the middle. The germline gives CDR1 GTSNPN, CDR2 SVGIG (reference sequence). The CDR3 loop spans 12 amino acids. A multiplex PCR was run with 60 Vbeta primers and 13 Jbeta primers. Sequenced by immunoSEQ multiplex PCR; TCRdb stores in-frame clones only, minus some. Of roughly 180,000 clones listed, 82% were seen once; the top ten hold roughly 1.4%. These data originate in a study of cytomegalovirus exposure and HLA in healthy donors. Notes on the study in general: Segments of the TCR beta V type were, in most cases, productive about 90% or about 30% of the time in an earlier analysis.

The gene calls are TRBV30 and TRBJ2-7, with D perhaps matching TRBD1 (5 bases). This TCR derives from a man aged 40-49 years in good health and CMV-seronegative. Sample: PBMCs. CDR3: CAWARVVGEQYF. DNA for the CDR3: TGTGCCTGGGCCAGGGTAGTAGGCGAGCAGTACTTC. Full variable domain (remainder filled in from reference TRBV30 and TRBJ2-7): SQTIHQWPATLVQPVGSPLSLECTVEGTSNPNLYWYRQAAGRGLQLLFYSVGIGQISSEVPQNLSASRPQDRQFILSSKKLLLSDSGFYLCAWARVVGEQYFGPGTRLTVT.